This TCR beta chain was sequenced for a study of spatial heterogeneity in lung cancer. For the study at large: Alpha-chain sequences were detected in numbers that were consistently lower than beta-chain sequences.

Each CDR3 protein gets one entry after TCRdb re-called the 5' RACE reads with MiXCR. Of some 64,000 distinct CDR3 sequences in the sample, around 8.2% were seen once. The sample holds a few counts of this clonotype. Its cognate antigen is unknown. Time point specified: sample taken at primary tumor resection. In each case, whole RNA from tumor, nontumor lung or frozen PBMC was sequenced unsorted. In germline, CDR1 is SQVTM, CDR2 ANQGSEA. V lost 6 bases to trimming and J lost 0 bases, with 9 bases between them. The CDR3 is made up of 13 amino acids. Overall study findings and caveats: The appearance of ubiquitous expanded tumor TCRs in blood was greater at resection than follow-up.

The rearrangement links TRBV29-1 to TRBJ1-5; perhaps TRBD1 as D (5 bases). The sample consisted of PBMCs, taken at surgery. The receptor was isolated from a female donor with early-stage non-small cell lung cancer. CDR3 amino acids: CSVRQSSNQPQHF. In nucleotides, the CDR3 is TGCAGCGTGCGACAGTCTAGCAATCAGCCCCAGCATTTT.